This T cell receptor (beta chain) was recovered during a study of shared clonotypes between healthy human individuals (dated by TCRdb to 2020 to 2021). About the study as a whole: The cohort included three men and two women between 18 and 49 years of age. Per donor, three plates each were used for CD4 naive and CD4 memory, two for CD8 naive, and one for CD8 memory. The study deeply sequenced blood TCR repertoires of about 5 healthy adults to estimate repertoire size and the extent of clonotype sharing between individuals. To increase sequencing depth and limit assay-specific biases, different laboratories used diverse techniques to prepare libraries and sequence TCR repertoires. Per donor, leukapheresis produced somewhere between about 0.8 and 9 billion PBMCs.

V is pared back by 2 bases and J by 3 bases, with 10 bases lying between the germline termini. CDR1 and CDR2, looked up from the germline V gene, are MDHEN and SYDVKM. The CDR3, cysteine through phenylalanine, is 14 amino acids long. Only CDR3 DNA is held: 42 bases, read in frame from base 1. For the CD8 naive samples, CD45RO-negative cells were positively selected for CCR7, yielding a CD45RA+CCR7+ population from which TemRA cells were excluded. The donors were healthy, HIV-negative adults with no recently reported acute infections or vaccinations. Only Caucasian adults living in Nashville, Tennessee, USA were represented among the donors. Blood was obtained by leukapheresis, after which PBMCs were separated by Ficoll-Histopaque density gradient centrifugation and cryopreserved in liquid nitrogen vapor phase. Purity and quantity of every magnetically sorted T cell population were checked by analytical flow cytometry. From each sorted fraction, genomic DNA was isolated and quantified by UV absorbance on a Nanodrop 2000c.

Using the deep immunoSEQ assay, TCR CDR3 regions were amplified from genomic DNA by multiplex PCR. Extracted genomic DNA from each cell subset was distributed evenly across all wells of several immunoSEQ 96-well plates, and each plate was treated as a replicate. For sorted subsets, roughly 200 ng genomic DNA, equal to approximately 30,000 T cell genomes, was loaded into each replicate PCR. Purified libraries were quantified with a Qubit 3.0 fluorometer, sized on a Bioanalyzer 2100, and re-quantified with the KAPA Library Quantification kit. Every immunoSEQ 96-well plate was sequenced on a separate single-read 150-cycle Illumina NextSeq 550 flow cell. Regarding the original processing steps: The immunoSEQ output contained only junctional sequences without quality scores, so filtering could not match that applied to full-length reads. To assign V/J genes and CDR3, sequences were annotated using PyIR, a Python wrapper for IgBLAST v1.9, with IMGT germline references. Reads were filtered out if the reads had weak V/J assignments (E-value above 1e-6), no CDR3, stop codons, out-of-frame junctions, or ambiguous translated residues. V3J clonotypes were defined by identical inferred V gene, J gene, and CDR3 amino acid sequence. Percentage overlap between repertoires was computed as shared unique clonotypes divided by the size of the smaller repertoire. Three approaches were used to assess repertoire richness: RTK rarefaction, the Chao1 estimator, and Recon v2.1 estimates of unobserved clonotypes. Generation probabilities were computed with OLGA for all TCRbeta clonotypes obtained by the gDNA method from a few donors. The table comes from immuneACCESS by way of TCRdb, which keeps in-frame sequences with V and J called. Part of the clones is missing from these tables; in studies checked, under half for an unresolved V gene and the rest for unknown reasons. V, J and clone size reflect that table, while D and trimming were determined from the DNA. The sample includes 2 million or so clones, with about 94% observed a single time. About 1.1% of the sample rests with the top ten.

Points on this clone: The antigen it recognizes is unknown. No base qualities exist here, and no much larger clone lies one base off it.

Overall results and qualifications from the work: Pairwise subsampling led to the expectation that sequencing depth would affect the degree of clonotype sharing among donors. When several donors were compared, the shared fraction of clonotypes was 5% to 6.5% for naive CD4, about 4% for naive CD8, 2.3% for memory CD4, and around 0.37% for memory CD8. Compared with non-shared clonotypes, the clonotypes found in all four sorted-subset donors had higher generation probabilities. Estimated clonotype richness was generally larger for naive than for memory subsets. Because the study included only a small number of donors, the genetic and exposure-history diversity represented was limited. Sampling was restricted to blood, and TCR repertoires in tissues likely differ from the TCR repertoires found in blood. Incomplete sequencing was indicated by rarefaction of sorted-subset datasets, despite the large sequencing depth.

The TCR was taken from a man aged 18 to 30 in good health. Recombination connected TRBV28 to TRBJ1-2; matching of 5 bases hints at TRBD1 as the D gene. Sequencing was performed on naive CD8+ T cells sorted from blood. The cell subset or site tag for this specimen amounts to: CD45RA+CCR7+. CDR3 protein: CASSLVGADYGYTF. In nucleotides, the sequence is TGTGCCAGCAGTTTAGTAGGGGCCGACTATGGCTACACCTTC.